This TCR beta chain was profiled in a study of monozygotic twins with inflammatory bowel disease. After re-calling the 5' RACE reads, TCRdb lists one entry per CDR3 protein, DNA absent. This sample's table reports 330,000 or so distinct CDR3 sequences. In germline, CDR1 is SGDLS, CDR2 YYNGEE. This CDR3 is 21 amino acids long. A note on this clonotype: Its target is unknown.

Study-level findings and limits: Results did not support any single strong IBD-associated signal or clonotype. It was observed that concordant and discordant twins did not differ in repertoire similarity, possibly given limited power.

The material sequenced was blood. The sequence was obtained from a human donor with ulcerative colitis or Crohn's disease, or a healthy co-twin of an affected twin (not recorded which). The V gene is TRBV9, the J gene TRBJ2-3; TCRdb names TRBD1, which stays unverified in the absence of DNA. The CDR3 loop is CASSVVSGVMDIGWDTDTQYF. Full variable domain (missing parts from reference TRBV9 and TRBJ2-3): DSGVTQTPKHLITATGQRVTLRCSPRSGDLSVYWYQQSLDQGLQFLIQYYNGEERAKGNILERFSAQQFPDLHSELNLSSLELGDSALYFCASSVVSGVMDIGWDTDTQYFGPGTRLTVL.